This T cell receptor beta chain derives from a study of molecular identifiers for immune sequencing clone quantification. Points from the study as a whole: Clone sizes could be underestimated for highly expanded clones when identical TCR molecules share a barcode.

The table lists this clonotype with many counts. The antigen is undetermined. CDR1 is MNHNY, CDR2 SVGAGI, per germline (reference sequence). This CDR3 has 14 residues. V was trimmed by 5 bases and J by 3 bases, leaving 13 bases between them. TCRdb ran MiXCR on the PCR reads and lists one entry per CDR3 protein. This sample has just under 650,000 distinct CDR3 sequences; just under 20% occur once, and the top ten carry 0.75% to 0.95%. Sequencing input: naive CD8+ T cells from blood, with Jurkat cell RNA spiked in. Documented subset: FACS-sorted CD8+CD4-CCR7+CD45RA+ naive T cells. The origin of this receptor is a human donor in good health. Some libraries in this study had Jurkat cell RNA spiked in. J is TRBJ1-2 and V is TRBV6-6, with D unclear. The CDR3 loop is CASSTWNLDYGYTF. CDR3 sequence (DNA): TGTGCCAGCAGTACCTGGAACCTCGACTATGGCTACACCTTC.